A selection of T cell receptor beta chains follows, all from one sample in a study of T cells in Graves' hyperthyroidism and ophthalmopathy. MiXCR, applied by TCRdb to the multiplex PCR reads, yields one record per CDR3 protein. The sample has hundreds of thousands of distinct CDR3 sequences; roughly 15% are singletons. Sequenced input: blood. The receptor source for this set is a woman between 50 and 59 years old with Graves' ophthalmopathy. CDR3s include the opening cysteine and the closing phenylalanine or tryptophan. A D gene is named only where the DNA matches it firmly. The size of a clone is reported for some rows only, either as once, few or many, or as a class for expanded clones.

J gene | clone size | V gene | D gene | CDR3 protein | CDR3 DNA
TRBJ2-1 | few | TRBV7-9 | . | CASSSKTLDNEQFF | TGTGCCAGCAGCTCAAAAACACTAGACAATGAGCAGTTCTTC
TRBJ1-2 | many | TRBV11-3 | . | CASSLEGRTNYGYTF | TGTGCCAGCAGCTTAGAAGGCAGAACTAACTATGGCTACACCTTC
TRBJ2-1 | . | TRBV4-1 | . | CASSQERVEQFF | TGCGCCAGCAGCCAAGAGAGGGTTGAGCAGTTCTTC
TRBJ2-5 | many | TRBV9 | . | CASSVGPRSEQETQYF | TGTGCCAGCAGCGTAGGACCACGTAGCGAGCAAGAGACCCAGTACTTC
TRBJ2-7 | . | TRBV24-1 | . | CATSDKSYEQYF | TGTGCCACCAGTGACAAATCCTACGAGCAGTACTTC
TRBJ1-5 | . | TRBV19 | . | CASRAIGTSNSNQPQHF | TGTGCCAGTAGGGCCATCGGGACATCTAATAGCAATCAGCCCCAGCATTTT
TRBJ1-1 | few | TRBV29-1 | . | CSVEGSGVGRYTEAFF | TGCAGCGTTGAAGGCAGTGGGGTAGGTAGGTACACTGAAGCTTTCTTT
TRBJ1-5 | few | TRBV4-1 | . | CASSQEGSLSNQPQHF | TGCGCCAGCAGCCAAGAGGGCAGCCTTAGCAATCAGCCCCAGCATTTT
TRBJ2-7 | many | TRBV10-2 | TRBD2 | CASRGFSGKSYEQYF | TGCGCCAGCAGAGGATTTAGCGGGAAGAGCTACGAGCAGTACTTC
TRBJ2-1 | many | TRBV5-1 | TRBD2 | CASSLGPQREDNEQFF | TGCGCCAGCAGCTTGGGGCCCCAGCGGGAGGACAATGAGCAGTTCTTC